The present T cell receptor (beta chain) was sequenced within a study of metastatic and nonmetastatic thyroid tumors. Study-wide context: Comparison of repertoires was carried out across blood and tumor or nodule tissue from malignant and benign thyroid patients.

Study-level results: Versus benign nodules, malignant thyroid tumors reportedly had significantly higher TCR beta diversity, in blood and tumor.

Not a single patient had been given any form of treatment at any point before undergoing thyroid surgery. Methods used by the authors: The study took CDR3 differences across clinicopathological groups and made a distant-metastasis classifier for papillary thyroid cancer from them. TCRdb re-clonotyped the PCR reads via MiXCR. TCRdb assigned the V and J calls; the authors' analysis was not used. The profile shows tens of thousands of clones, around a third of them singletons. Per the germline V gene, CDR1 is SGHDN and CDR2 is FVKESK. The CDR3 is 14 residues long. Trimming removed 4 bases from V and 4 bases from J, with 12 bases in between. With regard to this clone: The antigen is undetermined.

This TCR was recovered from a female donor with papillary thyroid cancer or a benign thyroid nodule (not recorded which). Some clones in this sample may be carry-over from other donors' samples. The V call is TRBV14, the J call TRBJ2-3; D not resolved. Sequenced input: tumor tissue. CDR3 protein: CASSPPPPADTQYF. The CDR3, as DNA: TGTGCCAGCAGCCCCCCCCCCCCGGCAGATACGCAGTATTTT.